This entry describes one TCR beta chain. No antigen is known for it. It was via CD45RO/CCR7/CD25/CD127/CD95/CD27 that CD4+ naive, central memory, regulatory and stem cell-like memory cells were sorted. Purity exceeded 98% in all sorted populations. The data were obtained in a study of beta chain features in type 1 diabetes. Study-level results: There were fewer insertions and more deletions at the VDJ junctions of type 1 diabetes patients.

cDNA synthesis used the whole RNA isolate, giving expressed TCRB sequences. Method: immunoSEQ multiplex PCR; TCRdb's copy keeps in-frame clones and lacks some. The data contain 900,000 or so clones, 15% to 20% of them seen just once; the ten biggest clones take up 0.02% to 0.03%. The source material was naive CD4+ T cells from blood. The receptor was isolated from a woman younger than 35 in good health.

CDR3 residues: CASSLVSQSNQPQHF. The CDR3 bases are TGTGCCAGCAGCTTAGTTTCCCAGAGCAATCAGCCCCAGCATTTT. V and J are TRBV11-2 and TRBJ1-5; no firm D call. Germline CDR1 reads SGHAT; CDR2 reads FQNNGV. V was trimmed by 1 base and J by 1 base, leaving 8 bases between them. CDR3 length equals 15 residues. Full variable domain (missing parts from reference TRBV11-2 and TRBJ1-5): EAGVAQSPRYKIIEKRQSVAFWCNPISGHATLYWYQQILGQGPKLLIQFQNNGVVDDSQLPKDRFSAERLKGVDSTLKIQPAKLEDSAVYLCASSLVSQSNQPQHFGDGTRLSIL.